Listed here are 32 T cell receptor beta chains from one sample, sequenced in a study of Ad26.COV2.S vaccination and SARS-CoV-2 variants. Treatment: roughly 18 received Ad26.COV2.S at low or high dose, single or two shots; about five received placebo; per-sample allocation not given. The investigators took samples on day 63 after the first vaccine or placebo injection. Profiled with immunoSEQ multiplex PCR; TCRdb holds only in-frame clones, not every one. Seen here are 350,000 to 500,000 clones, around nine tenths observed once, and the top ten hold about 3.6%. Source: peripheral blood, taken in a trial of Ad26.COV2.S vaccine versus placebo. Receptors were obtained from a person between 18 and 59 years old who received the Ad26.COV2.S COVID-19 vaccine or a placebo.

This clone was counted a single time. V is TRBV28 and J is TRBJ2-3, with D tentatively TRBD2 (6 bases). Germline lookup yields CDR1 MDHEN and CDR2 SYDVKM. Between the trimmed V and J ends, which lost 6 bases and 2 bases, there was a span of 15 bases. CDR3 length: 15 residues. The CDR3 reads CASSTTAGDTDTQYF. Written as DNA, the CDR3 is TGTGCCAGCAGCACAACAGCGGGCGACACAGATACGCAGTATTTT.

The CDR3 DNA follows: TGTGCCAGCAGTCTACGGACAGCCTCCTTCTCCTCTGGGGCCAACGTCCTGACTTTC. Residues: CASSLRTASFSSGANVLTF. The chain carries TRBV6-6 and TRBJ2-6, with D possibly TRBD1 on 6 matching bases. The CDR3 loop spans 19 amino acids. V lost 5 bases and J lost 0, with 20 bases in between. CDR1 MNHNY and CDR2 SVGAGI come from the germline V gene (reference sequence).

J is TRBJ1-6 and V is TRBV7-3; 8 nucleotides agree with TRBD1. After removal of 1 base from V and 6 bases from J, the junction contained 2 bases not matched to a gene. The CDR3 is 15 residues long. Looked up from germline, CDR1 is SGHTA and CDR2 is FQGTGA. This CDR3 is CASSLNDRGNSPLHF. The CDR3 DNA reads as TGTGCCAGCAGCTTAAACGACAGGGGTAATTCACCCCTCCACTTT.

The rearrangement links TRBV7-9 to TRBJ2-2; a possible D gene is TRBD2 (6 bases). This CDR3 is 16 amino acids long. Per germline, CDR1 SEHNR and CDR2 FQNEAQ (reference sequence). The V gene lost 4 bases and the J gene lost 1 base, with 13 bases spanning the gap. The CDR3 here is CASSSRDLRNTGELFF. The CDR3 DNA sequence: TGTGCCAGCAGCTCCCGGGACTTAAGGAACACCGGGGAGCTGTTTTTT.

This chain links TRBV18 with TRBJ2-7, with 8 bases lining up with TRBD2. The CDR3 loop spans 15 amino acids. With 0 bases clipped from V and 5 bases from J, the junction kept 6 bases outside the gene matches. The V gene's germline CDR1 is KGHSH and CDR2 LQKENI. The CDR3 DNA reads as TGTGCCAGCTCACCACCCGGACTAGCCCCTAACGAGCAGTACTTC. Amino acid sequence: CASSPPGLAPNEQYF.

This clone was counted between two and nine times. The V gene is TRBV5-6, the J gene TRBJ1-5; TRBD1 matches at 8 bases. Germline V gene sequence: CDR1 SGHDT, CDR2 YYEEEE. The CDR3 length is 17 residues. V was pared by 0 bases and J by 0 bases, with 5 bases of the junction left unmatched. The CDR3 is CASSLAGGGNSNQPQHF. DNA of the CDR3: TGTGCCAGCAGCTTGGCAGGGGGCGGAAATAGCAATCAGCCCCAGCATTTT. Using reference TRBV5-6 and TRBJ1-5 for the parts outside the CDR3, the full variable domain is DAGVTQSPTHLIKTRGQQVTLRCSPKSGHDTVSWYQQALGQGPQFIFQYYEEEERQRGNFPDRFSGHQFPNYSSELNVNALLLGDSALYLCASSLAGGGNSNQPQHFGDGTRLSIL.

The chain recombines TRBV19 with TRBJ1-2; D may be TRBD1 (5 bases). The CDR3 has 15 residues. V was trimmed by 3 bases and J by 4 bases, leaving 15 bases between them. Germline V gene lookup returns CDR1 LNHDA and CDR2 SQIVND (reference sequence). The CDR3 bases are TGTGCCAGTAGTATCAGGGCAGCTCAGCCCTATGGCTACACCTTC. Translating gives CASSIRAAQPYGYTF.

The rearrangement joins TRBV21-1 to TRBJ1-5; the table's D call, TRBD1, was not checked against the DNA. TRBV21-1 is reported as a pseudogene. The CDR3 contains 14 residues. The CDR3 sequence: CASSKGTPNQPQHF. The CDR3 DNA sequence: TGTGCCAGCAGCAAGGGGACACCTAATCAGCCCCAGCATTTT.

The chain joins TRBV12-3 or TRBV12-4 to TRBJ2-1; D remains unclear. Trimming removed 6 bases from V and 6 bases from J, with 6 bases in between. CDR3 length equals 11 residues. DNA of the CDR3: TGTGCCAGCAGGAAGGGCAATGAGCAGTTCTTC. As protein: CASRKGNEQFF.

CDR3 nucleotides: TGTGCCAGCTCACCAGAGGCAGGGGCGGAGACCCAGTACTTC. It yields the protein CASSPEAGAETQYF. The rearrangement uses TRBV18 and TRBJ2-5, with D tentatively TRBD1 (6 bases). CDR3 length: 14 residues. V was clipped by 2 bases and J by 5 bases, with 12 bases between them. The germline gives CDR1 KGHSH, CDR2 LQKENI.

This chain uses TRBV20-1 with TRBJ1-1; D gene uncertain. Germline V gives CDR1 DFQATT, CDR2 SNEGSKA (reference sequence). This CDR3 is 11 amino acids long. Trimming stripped 0 bases from V and 8 bases from J, with 7 bases between. CDR3 bases: TGCAGTGCTAGAGATGAGGGCGAAGCTTTCTTT. Protein sequence: CSARDEGEAFF.

The chain has TRBV5-6 and TRBJ1-2; D is undetermined. Trimming took 2 bases from V and 3 from J, leaving 8 bases between them. CDR1 and CDR2 from the germline V gene are SGHDT and YYEEEE. The CDR3 totals 13 residues. The CDR3 DNA reads TGTGCCAGCAGCTTCCAGGAGGACTATGGCTACACCTTC. Translated, it gives CASSFQEDYGYTF.

This chain links TRBV4-1 with TRBJ1-1; D call uncertain. CDR3 length: 14 amino acids. Germline CDR1 MGHRA, CDR2 YSYEKL. V gave up 4 bases and J gave up 5 bases, with 14 bases separating them. This chain's CDR3 is CASSLTLKGTEAFF. The CDR3 coding sequence is TGCGCCAGCAGCCTCACCTTGAAAGGGACTGAAGCTTTCTTT.

Note on this clone: The sample contains more than one DNA sequence encoding this CDR3. This chain links TRBV27 with TRBJ2-6; D unresolved. Germline values: CDR1 MNHEY, CDR2 SMNVEV (reference sequence). V lost 0 bases, J lost 3 bases, and 0 bases lay in between. The CDR3 is 13 amino acids. DNA of the CDR3: TGTGCCAGCAGTTTATCTGGGGCCAACGTCCTGACTTTC. Amino acids: CASSLSGANVLTF.

A remark on this clone: Within the sample, other DNA sequences also encode this same CDR3. The CDR3 DNA reads TGTGCCAGCAGCTTGGGGAACACCGGGGAGCTGTTTTTT. Protein: CASSLGNTGELFF. The chain joins TRBV7-3 to TRBJ2-2; D is ambiguous. The CDR3 has 13 residues. The V end was cut by 3 bases, the J end by 1 base, with 3 bases between. CDR1 and CDR2 (germline): SGHTA, FQGTGA.

The chain combines TRBV7-8 with TRBJ1-4; unclear D gene. Germline lookup yields CDR1 SGHVS and CDR2 FQNEAQ. This CDR3 is 18 amino acids long. V lost 1 base to trimming and J lost 0 bases, with 15 bases between them. CDR3 nucleotides: TGTGCCAGCAGCTTAGAGTTTGCCGGTACCGCAACTAATGAAAAACTGTTTTTT. As protein: CASSLEFAGTATNEKLFF.

The chain uses TRBV19 and TRBJ1-5; tentatively, D is TRBD1 (5 bases). Trimming stripped 5 bases from V and 11 bases from J, with 13 bases between. Per germline, CDR1 LNHDA and CDR2 SQIVND (reference sequence). The CDR3 sequence is 12 residues long. The CDR3 loop is CASSQGASAQHF. The CDR3, as DNA: TGTGCCAGTAGTCAAGGGGCCTCCGCCCAGCATTTT.

A few counts support this clone. The chain employs TRBV14 and TRBJ1-6; no firm D call. The V end was cut by 1 base, the J end by 8 bases, with 9 bases between. The CDR3 extends over 14 amino acids. CDR1 SGHDN and CDR2 FVKESK come from the germline V gene. This chain's CDR3 is CASSQGIEDSPLHF. In nucleotides, the CDR3 is TGTGCCAGCAGCCAAGGGATAGAGGATTCACCCCTCCACTTT. The whole variable domain, filled in from reference TRBV14 and TRBJ1-6, reads EAGVTQFPSHSVIEKGQTVTLRCDPISGHDNLYWYRRVMGKEIKFLLHFVKESKQDESGMPNNRFLAERTGGTYSTLKVQPAELEDSGVYFCASSQGIEDSPLHFGNGTRLTVT.

This clone has a handful of counts. The same CDR3 can be traced to other DNA sequences in this sample. This chain links TRBV6-2 or TRBV6-3 with TRBJ2-5; D is uncertain. Trimming took 2 bases from V and 4 from J, leaving 2 bases between them. This CDR3 is built from 11 residues. From germline, CDR1 is MNHEY and CDR2 SVGEGT. CDR3 sequence: CASSYGETQYF. The CDR3, as DNA: TGTGCCAGCAGTTACGGAGAGACCCAGTACTTC.

The chain uses TRBV5-1 and TRBJ1-1, with D hard to call. Germline V gives CDR1 SGHRS, CDR2 YFSETQ. Trimming took off 3 bases at V and 1 base at J, with 7 bases between the two ends. The CDR3 extends over 13 amino acids. CDR3: CASSWQENTEAFF. The CDR3 coding sequence is TGCGCCAGCAGCTGGCAGGAGAACACTGAAGCTTTCTTT.

This chain connects TRBV5-5 to TRBJ1-5, with a possible D match to TRBD1 (5 bases). Germline values: CDR1 SGHKS, CDR2 YYEKEE (reference sequence). Trimming took off 7 bases at V and 0 bases at J, with 11 bases between the two ends. The CDR3 loop spans 14 amino acids. This CDR3 is CASGKGYSNQPQHF. The CDR3 nucleotides are TGTGCCAGCGGAAAGGGGTATAGCAATCAGCCCCAGCATTTT.

The V gene is TRBV5-6, the J gene TRBJ2-1, with 10 bases aligning to TRBD2. CDR3 length: 17 residues. V lost 0 bases and J lost 1; bases outside the gene matches: 4. Germline V lookup: CDR1 SGHDT, CDR2 YYEEEE. CDR3 region: CASSLGSGGTSYNEQFF. CDR3 bases: TGTGCCAGCAGCTTGGGTAGCGGGGGGACTTCCTACAATGAGCAGTTCTTC.

This chain connects TRBV4-3 to TRBJ1-6; D might be TRBD1 (5 bases). The CDR3 sequence is 15 residues long. Trimming pared 5 bases from V and 6 bases from J, leaving 14 bases between. Germline-derived CDR1 and CDR2 are LGHNA and YSLEER. DNA for the CDR3: TGCGCCAGCAGCTTCCGACAGCCTCCTAATTCACCCCTCCACTTT. Amino acid sequence: CASSFRQPPNSPLHF.

This clone was counted a single time. The gene calls are TRBV5-1 and TRBJ2-7, with D possibly being TRBD1 or TRBD2 (5 bases each). V gave up 4 bases and J gave up 2 bases, with 16 bases separating them. The CDR3 loop spans 15 amino acids. CDR1 is SGHRS and CDR2 is YFSETQ in the germline V gene. The CDR3 DNA is TGCGCCAGCAGCCCCGGGTGGGGGAGAACCTACGAGCAGTACTTC. This sequence encodes CASSPGWGRTYEQYF.

The CDR3 bases are TGTGCCAGCAGTCGGGCAGGGGGCGCGTCTGATACGCAGTATTTT. Translated: CASSRAGGASDTQYF. The J gene is TRBJ2-3, the V gene TRBV25-1; TRBD1 matches at 8 bases. Germline values: CDR1 MGHDK, CDR2 SYGVNS. This CDR3 spans 15 amino acids. J lost 6 bases, V lost 5 bases, and 10 bases had no gene match.

This rearrangement joins TRBV19 to TRBJ1-2; D not certain. Trimming took 5 bases from V and 2 from J, leaving 12 bases between them. This CDR3 has 14 amino acids. CDR1 is LNHDA and CDR2 is SQIVND in the germline V gene (reference sequence). CDR3 sequence (DNA): TGTGCCAGTAGTCTCCTGACGAAGAACTATGGCTACACCTTC. Translated, it gives CASSLLTKNYGYTF.

This clone occurred once. V gene TRBV7-2 combines with J gene TRBJ1-2, with D tentatively TRBD1 (6 bases). The CDR3 sequence is 14 residues long. Deletions cut 5 bases from V and 6 bases from J, with 16 bases between. Germline CDR1 is SGHTA and CDR2 is FQGNSA. CDR3 DNA sequence: TGTGCCAGCAGCCTTAACCCAGGGGTTGATGGCTACACCTTC. Its translation: CASSLNPGVDGYTF.

CDR3 in DNA: TGTGCCAGCAGCTTAGATCAAGGCCGAACCGATACGCAGTATTTT. Translated, it gives CASSLDQGRTDTQYF. This sequence joins TRBV11-2 and TRBJ2-3; no clear D. The CDR3 is 15 residues long. Germline loops: CDR1 SGHAT, CDR2 FQNNGV. Trimming shortened V by 0 bases and J by 6 bases, and 13 bases separated the two germline ends.

This chain links TRBV12-2 with TRBJ1-1; the table names TRBD1, a call not compared with the DNA. TRBV12-2 is a documented pseudogene. The CDR3 has 16 residues. The CDR3: CASRPTGKPTTPQAFF. CDR3 DNA: TGTGCAAGTCGCCCGACAGGGAAGCCCACCACCCCTCAAGCTTTCTTT.

The chain employs TRBV30 and TRBJ1-5, with D uncertain. This CDR3 region has 13 residues. The V end was cut by 4 bases, the J end by 0 bases, with 7 bases between. The germline CDR1 and CDR2 sequences are GTSNPN and SVGIG (reference sequence). The CDR3 sequence: CAWNAYSNQPQHF. Here the CDR3 DNA reads TGTGCCTGGAATGCATATAGCAATCAGCCCCAGCATTTT. The entire variable domain, with the rest obtained from reference TRBV30 and TRBJ1-5, is as follows: SQTIHQWPATLVQPVGSPLSLECTVEGTSNPNLYWYRQAAGRGLQLLFYSVGIGQISSEVPQNLSASRPQDRQFILSSKKLLLSDSGFYLCAWNAYSNQPQHFGDGTRLSIL.

V usage is TRBV30 and J usage is TRBJ1-2; D may be TRBD1 (6 bases). The V gene's germline CDR1 is GTSNPN and CDR2 SVGIG (reference sequence). The length of the CDR3 is 13 residues. V lost 0 bases and J 8 bases, leaving 13 bases between the germline ends. In nucleotides, the CDR3 is TGTGCCTGGAGTGTACAGGGACGTTTGGGCTACACCTTC. Translated, it gives CAWSVQGRLGYTF. The variable domain in full, with the rest retrieved from reference TRBV30 and TRBJ1-2, is SQTIHQWPATLVQPVGSPLSLECTVEGTSNPNLYWYRQAAGRGLQLLFYSVGIGQISSEVPQNLSASRPQDRQFILSSKKLLLSDSGFYLCAWSVQGRLGYTFGSGTRLTVV.

J is TRBJ2-2 and V is TRBV7-2; D is unresolved. The length of the CDR3 is 16 residues. Germline V gene lookup returns CDR1 SGHTA and CDR2 FQGNSA. The ends were cut back, 5 bases at V and 1 base at J, with 14 bases in the middle. The CDR3 DNA is TGTGCCAGCAGCCCGACACGAGCCTTGAACACCGGGGAGCTGTTTTTT. Amino acid sequence: CASSPTRALNTGELFF.